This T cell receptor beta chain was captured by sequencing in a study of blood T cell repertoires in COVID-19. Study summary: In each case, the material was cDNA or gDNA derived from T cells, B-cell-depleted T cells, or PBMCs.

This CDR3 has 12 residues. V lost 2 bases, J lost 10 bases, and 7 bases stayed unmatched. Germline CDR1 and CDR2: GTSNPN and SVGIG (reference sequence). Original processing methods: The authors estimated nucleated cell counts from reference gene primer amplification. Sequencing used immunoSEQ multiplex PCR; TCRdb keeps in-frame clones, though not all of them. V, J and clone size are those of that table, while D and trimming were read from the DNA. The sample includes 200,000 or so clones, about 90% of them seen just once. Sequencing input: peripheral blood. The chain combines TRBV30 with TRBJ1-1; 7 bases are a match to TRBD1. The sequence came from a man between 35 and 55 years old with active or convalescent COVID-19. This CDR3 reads CAWSQTGEIAFF. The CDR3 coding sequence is TGTGCCTGGAGTCAAACAGGGGAAATAGCTTTCTTT.